The rows below give T cell receptor beta chains drawn from one sample of a study of shared clonotypes between healthy human individuals. Profiled with immunoSEQ multiplex PCR; TCRdb holds only in-frame clones, not every one. The data show about 2 million clones, with about 94% seen just once and around 1.1% held by the top ten. The material sequenced was naive CD8+ T cells sorted from blood. These receptors were collected from a man aged 18-30 years in good health. Each CDR3 is given with its conserved first and last residue. D genes are given only for firm matches. Clone sizes are given selectively: once, few, many, or a class where the clone is expanded.

13,-,TRBJ2-7,-,TRBV21-1,TGTGCCAGAGGAGCCGCGGGGGCGTACGAGCAGTACTTC,CARGAAGAYEQYF
14,TRBD2,TRBJ2-1,-,TRBV9,TGTGCCAGCAGCTTAGGGGATAGCGGGAATGAGCAGTTCTTC,CASSLGDSGNEQFF
13,-,TRBJ1-5,-,TRBV19,TGTGCCACCGCGGGGTATAGCAATCAGCCCCAGCATTTT,CATAGYSNQPQHF
13,-,TRBJ1-1,-,TRBV2,TGTGCCAGCAGTGATGGAGGGAACACTGAAGCTTTCTTT,CASSDGGNTEAFF
11,-,TRBJ2-7,-,TRBV6-1,TGTGCCAGCAGTGGGGGTACGCTTCAGTACTTC,CASSGGTLQYF
13,-,TRBJ1-1,-,TRBV25-1,TGTGCCAGCAGTTATCAGGATCCGACTGAAGCTTTCTTT,CASSYQDPTEAFF
17,TRBD2,TRBJ2-5,-,TRBV5-1,TGCGCCAGCAGCTTGGCCGCTAGCGGGGGGCTCGGGGAGACCCAGTACTTC,CASSLAASGGLGETQYF
15,-,TRBJ2-3,-,TRBV6-6,TGTGCCACCTCGGAGTTTTCACTCTACACAGATACGCAGTATTTT,CATSEFSLYTDTQYF
14,-,TRBJ2-7,-,TRBV6-1,TGTGCCAGCAGTATGTGGACGGAAACCTACGAGCAGTACTTC,CASSMWTETYEQYF
14,-,TRBJ2-3,-,TRBV7-3,TGTGCCAGCAGCCGGGACGGCCTCACAGATACGCAGTATTTT,CASSRDGLTDTQYF
15,TRBD1,TRBJ2-7,-,TRBV11-2,TGTGCCAGCAGCCCCCTGGGGACAGCCCCTTACGAGCAGTACTTC,CASSPLGTAPYEQYF
15,TRBD1,TRBJ1-1,-,TRBV30,TGTGCCTGGAGGGGGACAGGGACCTCTCGGAGTGTCGCTTTCTTT,CAWRGTGTSRSVAFF
16,-,TRBJ2-2,-,TRBV27,TGTGCCAGCAGTTTATTGTCAGCTGCAAACACCGGGGAGCTGTTTTTT,CASSLLSAANTGELFF
12,-,TRBJ2-7,-,TRBV6-6,TGTGCCAGCAGTACACAGGGCTACGAGCAGTACTTC,CASSTQGYEQYF
15,TRBD1,TRBJ2-7,-,TRBV5-4,TGTGCCAGCAGCTTAAACAGACAGGGGATCCACGAGCAGTACTTC,CASSLNRQGIHEQYF
15,TRBD2,TRBJ2-1,-,TRBV5-4,TGTGCCAGCAGCTTGGTGGGAGGGGATAACAATGAGCAGTTCTTC,CASSLVGGDNNEQFF
13,-,TRBJ1-6,-,TRBV10-1,TGCGCCAGCAGTGATCCCGGAGACTCACCCCTCCACTTT,CASSDPGDSPLHF
14,-,TRBJ2-5,-,TRBV7-6,TGTGCCAGCAGCTTATTAGCGGTTCAAGAGACCCAGTACTTC,CASSLLAVQETQYF
15,TRBD2,TRBJ2-3,few,TRBV6-5,TGTGCCAGCAGTCCACTAGCGGGAAGCACAGATACGCAGTATTTT,CASSPLAGSTDTQYF
12,-,TRBJ1-2,-,TRBV5-3,TGTGCCATCCTCAAGGGGAACTATGGCTACACCTTC,CAILKGNYGYTF
15,-,TRBJ2-5,-,TRBV7-9,TGTGCCAGCAGCCCTCCCCGGGGCAGGTTGGAGACCCAGTACTTC,CASSPPRGRLETQYF
15,TRBD2,TRBJ2-1,-,TRBV7-9,TGTGCCAGCAGCTTTAGCGGGAGTGGCTACAATGAGCAGTTCTTC,CASSFSGSGYNEQFF
14,TRBD1,TRBJ2-4,-,TRBV4-3,TGCGCCAGCAGCCAAGGACAGGGGGAGAACATTCAGTACTTC,CASSQGQGENIQYF
15,TRBD1,TRBJ1-5,once,TRBV15,TGTGCCACCAGCAGAGCCCGGACAGGGGATCAGCCCCAGCATTTT,CATSRARTGDQPQHF
15,-,TRBJ2-7,-,TRBV29-1,TGCAGCGTTGAAGATCGAGGCCTGTTTAACTACGAGCAGTACTTC,CSVEDRGLFNYEQYF
17,-,TRBJ1-5,-,TRBV5-6,TGTGCCAGCAGCTCTCGGGCGGGGAGCCCATTTAATCAGCCCCAGCATTTT,CASSSRAGSPFNQPQHF
14,-,TRBJ2-7,-,TRBV5-1,TGCGCCAGCAGCTTTTTCTTCGGTGCCTACGAGCAGTACTTC,CASSFFFGAYEQYF
16,-,TRBJ1-5,-,TRBV18,TGTGCCAGCTCACCACCCGCGGATTATAGCAATCAGCCCCAGCATTTT,CASSPPADYSNQPQHF
16,-,TRBJ2-1,-,TRBV7-9,TGTGCCAGCAGTCGGGCTTCTCGACAGGGAGGCAGTGAGCAGTTCTTC,CASSRASRQGGSEQFF
16,TRBD1,TRBJ1-4,-,TRBV28,TGTGCCAGCAGTATGTACACAGGGGATACTAATGAAAAACTGTTTTTT,CASSMYTGDTNEKLFF
17,-,TRBJ2-7,-,TRBV11-1,TGTGCCAGCAGCTTAGCCTCGGGACTCAGGAGCTCCTACGAGCAGTACTTC,CASSLASGLRSSYEQYF
10,-,TRBJ2-7,-,TRBV9,TGTGCCAGCAGCGTGAGCGAGCAGTACTTC,CASSVSEQYF
14,-,TRBJ2-7,-,TRBV21-1,TGTGCCAGCAGCAGTCCAGGGGGAGCGTACGAGCAGTACTTC,CASSSPGGAYEQYF
14,TRBD1,TRBJ2-7,-,TRBV10-3,TGTGCCATCAGGCAAGACAGGGGGCGAGACGGGCAGTACTTC,CAIRQDRGRDGQYF
13,TRBD2,TRBJ2-7,-,TRBV5-1,TGCGCCAGCAGAGGACTAGGCTCCTACGAGCAGTACTTC,CASRGLGSYEQYF
14,-,TRBJ2-5,once,TRBV9,TGTGCCAGCAGCCCCGGCGCGTCTCAAGAGACCCAGTACTTC,CASSPGASQETQYF
16,-,TRBJ2-3,-,TRBV7-9,TGTGCCAGCAGCTTAGATGCTAGCGCCTCACAGAGGACGCAGTATTTT,CASSLDASASQRTQYF
15,-,TRBJ2-3,-,TRBV1,TGCACCAGCAGCCGAAGACGGCTAAACACAGATACGCAGTATTTT,CTSSRRRLNTDTQYF
14,TRBD2,TRBJ2-7,-,TRBV28,TGTGCCAGCAGTTTAGCCGGGGGGGAGAACGAGCAGTACTTC,CASSLAGGENEQYF
15,TRBD1,TRBJ2-5,-,TRBV5-6,TGTGCCAGCAGCGTAGGGACAGGGTACCAAGAGACCCAGTACTTC,CASSVGTGYQETQYF
14,-,TRBJ1-3,-,TRBV6-1,TGTGCCACCCCGGACAGCCTCTCTGGAAACACCATATATTTT,CATPDSLSGNTIYF
15,TRBD1,TRBJ2-2,-,TRBV11-3,TGTGCCAGCCGCCGAACAGGGGAGAACACCGGGGAGCTGTTTTTT,CASRRTGENTGELFF
16,TRBD2,TRBJ2-1,-,TRBV5-6,TGTGCCAGCAGCTTGGGAGGGACTAGCGGGATTAATGAGCAGTTCTTC,CASSLGGTSGINEQFF
14,-,TRBJ2-1,-,TRBV7-2,TGTGCCAGCAGCTTATCCGGGTCCTACAATGAGCAGTTCTTC,CASSLSGSYNEQFF
15,TRBD2,TRBJ2-3,-,TRBV2,TGTGCCAGCCTACTACTCAGCGGGGGGACGGATACGCAGTATTTT,CASLLLSGGTDTQYF
14,-,TRBJ2-7,-,TRBV18,TGTGCCAGCTCACCGGACAGACTCCCCTACGAGCAGTACTTC,CASSPDRLPYEQYF
14,TRBD2,TRBJ2-3,once,TRBV5-4,TGTGCCGGATTTAGTGGGGGGGGCACAGATACGCAGTATTTT,CAGFSGGGTDTQYF
15,TRBD1,TRBJ1-2,-,TRBV6-1,TGTGCCAGCACCCCGTTCCCGGGACAGGGAAATGGCTACACCTTC,CASTPFPGQGNGYTF
13,-,TRBJ2-7,-,TRBV5-6,TGTGCCAGCAGCTTGGGGCAGTTCTACGAGCAGTACTTC,CASSLGQFYEQYF
16,-,TRBJ2-3,-,TRBV27,TGTGCCAGCAGTTTCATCGGGACCCAGGCGGCAGATACGCAGTATTTT,CASSFIGTQAADTQYF
14,-,TRBJ1-6,-,TRBV18,TGTGCCAGCTCCGAACGGGAGAATAATTCACCCCTCCACTTT,CASSERENNSPLHF
19,TRBD1,TRBJ1-2,-,TRBV29-1,TGCAGCGTTGAAGAATGGAGGTGGGGGGACAGTCCTGCGAAGGGAAGCTACACCTTC,CSVEEWRWGDSPAKGSYTF
13,-,TRBJ1-2,-,TRBV29-1,TGCAGCGTTGTGGGCGGCGGAGACTATGGCTACACCTTC,CSVVGGGDYGYTF
20,TRBD1,TRBJ1-4,-,TRBV5-1,TGCGCCAGCAGCTTGGCCTCCGGGACAGGGGGCGCTTTGACTAATGAAAAACTGTTTTTT,CASSLASGTGGALTNEKLFF
12,-,TRBJ1-5,-,TRBV19,TGTGCCAGTAGGGACACCTATCAGCCCCAGCATTTT,CASRDTYQPQHF
12,-,TRBJ2-1,-,TRBV30,TGTGCCTGGAGTGCGGGGGGCGGTGAGCAGTTCTTC,CAWSAGGGEQFF
16,TRBD2,TRBJ2-7,-,TRBV7-2,TGTGCCAGCAGCTTGTATAGCGGGAGGACAGATTACGAGCAGTACTTC,CASSLYSGRTDYEQYF
20,-,TRBJ1-5,-,TRBV12-2,TGTGCAAGTCGCTTAGCGGGGACACGGGACAGGAGGACCATCAATCAGCCCCAGCATTTT,CASRLAGTRDRRTINQPQHF
14,-,TRBJ1-1,-,TRBV5-8,TGTGCCAGCAGCTTGGGGACGGGGTACACTGAAGCTTTCTTT,CASSLGTGYTEAFF
13,-,TRBJ1-1,-,TRBV27,TGTGCCAGCAGTCTTATCGAAAGCGCTGAAGCTTTCTTT,CASSLIESAEAFF